A single TCR beta chain is shown here with its context. Its antigen has not been determined. No much larger clone exists at a distance of one base, and base qualities are not known. The entry originates in a study of OX40 agonist ivuxolimab in advanced cancers. Study-level background: Ivuxolimab was a fully human IgG2 agonistic monoclonal antibody targeting the costimulatory receptor OX40 (CD134). Peripheral TCRbeta sequencing was intended to test whether TCR sequence diversity was altered and clonal T-cell expansion was caused by ivuxolimab. The paper covers the monotherapy dose-escalation part of the phase I ivuxolimab trial, which included N ≈ 57 patients. Partial responses occurred in three dose-escalation patients: two with cutaneous melanoma and one with hepatocellular carcinoma. Prior anti-PD-1, anti-PD-L1 or anti-CTLA-4 therapy was permitted, and 40% to 50% of dose-escalation patients had received checkpoint inhibitors. Intravenous ivuxolimab was administered to patients every 2 weeks at six dose levels: 0.01, 0.1, 0.3, 1.5, 3 and 10 mg/kg. In the dose-escalation cohort, 65% to 85% of patients were male, and the mean age was 60 years with a range of about 20 to 90. Among the approximately 50 dose-escalation patients, some 19 had hepatocellular carcinoma, 15 or so melanoma, 9 renal cell carcinoma and 9 head and neck cancer.

The trial excluded patients who had a history of autoimmune disease or were on systemic immunosuppression. Peripheral blood for TCR sequencing was collected from all dose cohorts at baseline, on cycle 4 day 1, and on cycle 7 day 1. Samples came from an open-label, multicenter, first-in-human phase I dose-escalation trial of ivuxolimab. Adults with locally advanced or metastatic melanoma, renal cell, hepatocellular, or head and neck squamous cell carcinoma were enrolled in the trial. CD4+ and CD8+ T cells were sorted separately from peripheral blood before TCR sequencing. For sequencing of the TCRbeta CDR3 region, genomic DNA was extracted from the sorted cells. The immunoSEQ Assay was used to sequence the TCRbeta CDR3 regions. In its TCRdb copy, this immuneACCESS table keeps in-frame sequences only and misses some clones. Where compared with another copy, unresolved V genes explain less than half of these, and the others have no known cause. The sample contains 42,000 or so clones, approximately 90% of them found a single time. The top ten hold 4.7% of the sample.

The germline V gene sets CDR1 to SGDLS and CDR2 to YYNGEE. Spanning cysteine to phenylalanine, the CDR3 consists of 17 amino acids. Solely the CDR3 DNA is kept, with 51 bases framed from the first base. Relative to germline, V is missing 0 bases and J is missing 5 bases, with 10 bases of the junction outside any gene match. General conclusions and limits of the study: The antigen specificity of the peripheral T cells that underwent clonal expansion was not determined. Low levels of normalized T-cell clonal expansion were also shown by some nonresponding patients. Clonal expansion of both CD4+ and CD8+ blood T cells was observed from baseline to week 6 at doses 0.1 to 3.0 mg/kg. After ivuxolimab, expanded clones were on average more numerous among CD8+ T cells than among CD4+ T cells. In partial responders in the 0.1-3.0 mg/kg groups, normalized peripheral clonal expansion was found to be among the lowest, especially among CD8+ T cells.

The source is an adult with an advanced solid tumor such as melanoma, head and neck, liver or kidney cancer. The chain links TRBV9 with TRBJ2-3, with 9 central nucleotides matching TRBD2. This sample comprised CD4+ or CD8+ T cells sorted from blood, obtained in a trial of the OX40 agonist ivuxolimab. The CDR3 protein is CASSVDLAGGPLDTQYF. The DNA sequence is TGTGCCAGCAGCGTAGATTTGGCGGGGGGGCCTTTAGATACGCAGTATTTT.